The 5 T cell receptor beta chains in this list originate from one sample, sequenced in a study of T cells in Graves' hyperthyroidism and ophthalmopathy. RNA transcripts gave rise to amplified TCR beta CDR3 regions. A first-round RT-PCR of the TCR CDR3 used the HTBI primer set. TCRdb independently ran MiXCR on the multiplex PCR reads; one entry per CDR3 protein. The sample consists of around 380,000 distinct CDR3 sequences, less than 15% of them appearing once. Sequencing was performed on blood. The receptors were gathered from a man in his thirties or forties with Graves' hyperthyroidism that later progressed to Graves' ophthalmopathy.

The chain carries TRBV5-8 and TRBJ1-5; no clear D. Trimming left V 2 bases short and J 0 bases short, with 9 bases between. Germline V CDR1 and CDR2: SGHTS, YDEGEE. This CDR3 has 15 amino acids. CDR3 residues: CASSFFPYSNQPQHF. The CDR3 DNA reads TGTGCCAGCAGCTTTTTCCCTTATAGCAATCAGCCCCAGCATTTT.

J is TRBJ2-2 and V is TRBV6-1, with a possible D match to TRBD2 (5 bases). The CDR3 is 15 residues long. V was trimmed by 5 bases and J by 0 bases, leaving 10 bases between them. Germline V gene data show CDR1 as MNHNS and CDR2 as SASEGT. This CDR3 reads CASSFLATNTGELFF. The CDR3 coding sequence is TGTGCCAGCAGTTTTCTAGCCACGAACACCGGGGAGCTGTTTTTT.

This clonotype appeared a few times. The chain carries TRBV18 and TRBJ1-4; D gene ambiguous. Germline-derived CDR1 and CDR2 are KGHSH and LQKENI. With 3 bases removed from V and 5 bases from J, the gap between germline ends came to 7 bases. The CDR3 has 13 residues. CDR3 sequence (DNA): TGTGCCAGCTCACCGGCACCGAATGAAAAACTGTTTTTT. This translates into CASSPAPNEKLFF.

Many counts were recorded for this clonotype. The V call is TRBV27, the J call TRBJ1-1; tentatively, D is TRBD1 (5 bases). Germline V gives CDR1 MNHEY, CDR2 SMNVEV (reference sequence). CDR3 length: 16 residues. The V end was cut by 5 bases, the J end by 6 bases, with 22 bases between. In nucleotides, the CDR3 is TGTGCCAGCAGTCCTTGGGGGGGTCATTTAGTAGCTGAAGCTTTCTTT. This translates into CASSPWGGHLVAEAFF.

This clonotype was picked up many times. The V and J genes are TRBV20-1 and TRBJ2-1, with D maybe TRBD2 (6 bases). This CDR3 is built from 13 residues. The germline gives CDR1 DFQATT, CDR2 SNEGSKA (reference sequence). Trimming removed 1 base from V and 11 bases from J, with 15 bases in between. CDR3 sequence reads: CSARAGRGPQQFF. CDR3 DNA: TGCAGTGCTAGAGCTGGGCGGGGCCCCCAGCAGTTCTTC.